The 19 T cell receptor beta chains presented below share a single source sample, sequenced in a study of T cell changes during pregnancy in multiple sclerosis. Profiling relied on immunoSEQ multiplex PCR, and the TCRdb table lists in-frame clones only, not all of them. The sample has tens of thousands of clones, approximately 92% seen once. Sequenced material: peripheral blood, taken in the first trimester of pregnancy. The source of these receptors is a female donor with multiple sclerosis, enrolled in a pregnancy study.

CDR3 protein: CASSQRAYQPQHF. The DNA of the CDR3 is TGCGCCAGCAGCCAAAGAGCATATCAGCCCCAGCATTTT. This chain links TRBV4-3 with TRBJ1-5; D gene uncertain. The ends were cut back, 2 bases at V and 5 bases at J, with 7 bases in the middle. Looked up from germline, CDR1 is LGHNA and CDR2 is YSLEER. CDR3 length equals 13 residues.

This rearrangement joins TRBV19 to TRBJ2-1; 16 nucleotides match TRBD2. Per the germline V gene, CDR1 is LNHDA and CDR2 is SQIVND (reference sequence). This CDR3 is built from 17 residues. J gave up 9 bases and V 5 bases, and 10 bases lay outside the gene matches. This CDR3 is CASSRAGTSGRAGEQFF. The DNA for the CDR3 is TGTGCCAGTAGTCGGGCTGGGACTAGCGGGAGGGCCGGTGAGCAGTTCTTC.

The rearrangement links TRBV27 to TRBJ2-7, with 7 bases lining up with TRBD2. The CDR3 is 14 residues long. The V segment lost 4 bases and the J segment 2 bases; nucleotides outside the gene matches: 5. Germline loops: CDR1 MNHEY, CDR2 SMNVEV (reference sequence). CDR3 sequence reads: CASSWASGTYEQYF. The CDR3, as DNA: TGTGCCAGCAGTTGGGCTAGCGGCACCTACGAGCAGTACTTC.

The J gene is TRBJ1-1, the V gene TRBV11-3; 7 positions agree with TRBD1. Germline CDR1 reads SGHNT; CDR2 reads YENEEA. The V segment lost 0 bases and the J segment 4 bases; nucleotides outside the gene matches: 11. The CDR3 contains 17 residues. CDR3 protein: CASSLDLVGGETTEAFF. The CDR3 nucleotides read TGTGCCAGCAGCTTAGATCTCGTAGGGGGCGAGACCACTGAAGCTTTCTTT.

The chain uses TRBV27 and TRBJ1-3, with TRBD1 matching 8 bases. V lost 2 bases and J lost 2; bases outside the gene matches: 2. Germline V CDR1 and CDR2: MNHEY, SMNVEV (reference sequence). This CDR3 has 15 amino acids. For the CDR3, the DNA is TGTGCCAGCAGTTTACAGGGACAGGCTGGAAACACCATATATTTT. Protein: CASSLQGQAGNTIYF.

The V and J genes are TRBV18 and TRBJ2-1; 10 bases map to TRBD2. Germline CDR1 and CDR2: KGHSH and LQKENI. The CDR3 extends over 15 amino acids. With V trimmed by 0 bases and J by 6 bases, 2 bases remained unmatched. In DNA, the CDR3 is TGTGCCAGCTCACCACCTAGCGGGAGGTTCAATGAGCAGTTCTTC. Residues: CASSPPSGRFNEQFF.

V is TRBV19 and J is TRBJ1-3; D remains unclear. The CDR3 is 14 amino acids. Germline CDR1 reads LNHDA; CDR2 reads SQIVND (reference sequence). The germline V and J ends were trimmed by 3 bases and 3 bases, with 9 bases remaining between them. In DNA form, the CDR3 reads TGTGCCAGTAGTATCGGTGGGCATGGAAACACCATATATTTT. Amino acid sequence: CASSIGGHGNTIYF.

The chain recombines TRBV14 with TRBJ1-1; D perhaps matches TRBD1 (5 bases). V shed 4 bases and J shed 1 base, with 10 bases lying between them. The CDR3 totals 14 residues. Germline-derived CDR1 and CDR2 are SGHDN and FVKESK. The CDR3 loop is CASSRGVGNTEAFF. The CDR3 nucleotides read TGTGCCAGCAGCCGGGGGGTGGGGAACACTGAAGCTTTCTTT.

The chain recombines TRBV27 with TRBJ2-7; TRBD2 matches 7 bases. The CDR3 spans 16 residues. Germline V gene sequence: CDR1 MNHEY, CDR2 SMNVEV (reference sequence). With V trimmed by 2 bases and J by 0 bases, 7 bases remained unmatched. The CDR3 here is CASSLNLAEISYEQYF. DNA of the CDR3: TGTGCCAGCAGTTTAAATCTAGCGGAGATCTCCTACGAGCAGTACTTC.

The V call is TRBV12-5, the J call TRBJ2-1; 12 positions match TRBD2. Looked up from germline, CDR1 is LGHNT and CDR2 is FRNRAP. The ends lost 5 bases at V and 8 bases at J; junction bases unmatched: 4. This CDR3 is 14 amino acids long. CDR3 in DNA: TGTGCTAGTGGTCTAGCGGGAGGGTTTCATGAGCAGTTCTTC. Its protein product is CASGLAGGFHEQFF.

DNA for the CDR3: TGCGCCAGCACGGGACAGGTGGGAGAAAAACTGTTTTTT. It translates to CASTGQVGEKLFF. V and J are TRBV4-3 and TRBJ1-4, with 8 bases lining up with TRBD1. This CDR3 region has 13 residues. After removal of 7 bases from V and 8 bases from J, the junction contained 6 bases not matched to a gene. Per the germline V gene, CDR1 is LGHNA and CDR2 is YSLEER.

The chain couples TRBV15 to TRBJ2-1; 8 bases are a match to TRBD2. Germline loops: CDR1 LNHNV, CDR2 YYDKDF (reference sequence). Germline trimming cut 0 bases from V and 2 bases from J; bases unmatched to any gene: 6. CDR3 size: 17 residues. CDR3 loop: CATSRDFSGSTYNEQFF. The CDR3 DNA is TGTGCCACCAGCAGAGATTTCAGCGGGAGTACCTACAATGAGCAGTTCTTC.

The chain has TRBV5-5 and TRBJ2-1; maybe TRBD1 (7 bases). V was clipped by 2 bases and J by 3 bases, with 15 bases between them. This CDR3 has 16 residues. Germline lookup yields CDR1 SGHKS and CDR2 YYEKEE (reference sequence). CDR3 sequence (DNA): TGTGCCAGCAGCTTATTCAGGGGGGAAGTCTACAATGAGCAGTTCTTC. It yields the protein CASSLFRGEVYNEQFF.

The rearrangement links TRBV7-9 to TRBJ2-1, with 12 bases fitting TRBD2. CDR1 and CDR2 (germline): SEHNR, FQNEAQ (reference sequence). V trimming: 4 bases; J trimming: 7 bases; junction bases outside the gene matches: 8. The CDR3 length is 16 residues. The CDR3 DNA follows: TGTGCCAGCAGCTGGACTAGCGGGATTGTATGGAATGAGCAGTTCTTC. Its protein product is CASSWTSGIVWNEQFF.

This chain links TRBV7-9 with TRBJ1-4; 7 bases are shared with TRBD1. Germline CDR1 and CDR2: SEHNR and FQNEAQ (reference sequence). After removal of 5 bases from V and 3 bases from J, the junction contained 3 bases not matched to a gene. The CDR3 totals 14 residues. The CDR3 DNA is TGTGCCAGCAGCGTCGGGACAGCTAATGAAAAACTGTTTTTT. Translating it yields CASSVGTANEKLFF.

V is TRBV9 and J is TRBJ2-1; 8 nucleotides match TRBD2. The CDR3 extends over 17 amino acids. The J segment lost 2 bases and the V segment lost 2 bases, leaving 9 bases of the junction unmatched. Looked up from germline, CDR1 is SGDLS and CDR2 is YYNGEE. The CDR3 DNA reads TGTGCCAGCAGCGTCGCCGGAGCGGGAGTTACCTACAATGAGCAGTTCTTC. Translated, it gives CASSVAGAGVTYNEQFF.

This clone is a singleton in its sample. The J gene is TRBJ2-1, the V gene TRBV27, with TRBD2 identical over 12 bases. The J segment lost 7 bases and the V segment lost 5 bases, leaving 12 bases of the junction unmatched. The CDR3 totals 17 residues. Germline-derived CDR1 and CDR2 are MNHEY and SMNVEV (reference sequence). The CDR3 DNA reads as TGTGCCAGCAGTCCCCGGACTAGCGGGAAGGTATGGAATGAGCAGTTCTTC. It encodes CASSPRTSGKVWNEQFF.

This clone was seen a handful of times. The chain is built from TRBV2 and TRBJ1-1; D is ambiguous. V shed 2 bases and J shed 2 bases, with 12 bases lying between them. CDR1 is SNHLY, CDR2 FYNNEI, per germline. The CDR3 contains 15 residues. The DNA for the CDR3 is TGTGCCAGCAGTGAATCGACTGGTTTTAACACTGAAGCTTTCTTT. It yields the protein CASSESTGFNTEAFF.

The V call is TRBV5-6, the J call TRBJ2-3, with D tentatively TRBD1 (6 bases). The CDR3 totals 15 residues. The germline V gene has CDR1 SGHDT and CDR2 YYEEEE. Between the trimmed V and J ends, which lost 4 bases and 0 bases, there was a span of 12 bases. As DNA, the CDR3 is TGTGCCAGCAGCCAGGTAGGGGGAAGCACAGATACGCAGTATTTT. Protein product: CASSQVGGSTDTQYF.